A selection of T cell receptor beta chains follows, all from one sample in a study of blood T cell repertoires in COVID-19. Produced via immunoSEQ multiplex PCR; TCRdb's table is partial and in-frame only. The data show more than 200,000 clones, roughly 88% seen once. The sequencing input was peripheral blood. Receptors originate from a man aged 35 to 55 with acute or convalescent COVID-19. The CDR3 runs from the conserved cysteine through the conserved F or W. Fields, in order: clone size, V gene, CDR3 protein. Part of the rows lack a size; the others show once, few, many or a class for expanded clones.

clone size: NA; V gene: TRBV4-1; CDR3 protein: CASSQDAPGPDQYF
clone size: NA; V gene: TRBV7-9; CDR3 protein: CASSSGLGANQPQHF
clone size: NA; V gene: TRBV18; CDR3 protein: CASSPQSETQYF
clone size: once; V gene: TRBV3-1/TRBV3-2; CDR3 protein: CASSRGGRSRSSTDTQYF
clone size: NA; V gene: TRBV12-3/TRBV12-4; CDR3 protein: CASSFGRDTQYF
clone size: NA; V gene: TRBV7-8; CDR3 protein: CASSLAGTKYSNQPQHF
clone size: NA; V gene: TRBV7-9; CDR3 protein: CASSLASTSGRGEEQFF
clone size: NA; V gene: TRBV24-1; CDR3 protein: CATSDGDRSKQFF
clone size: NA; V gene: TRBV27; CDR3 protein: CASGERVRGAFF
clone size: once; V gene: TRBV11-2; CDR3 protein: CASSLLRLAGVGEQFF
clone size: NA; V gene: TRBV4-1; CDR3 protein: CASSPGPILGGAFF
clone size: once; V gene: TRBV30; CDR3 protein: CAWTLGAGDTEAFF
clone size: NA; V gene: TRBV10-1; CDR3 protein: CASSDTGGAGSSYNEQFF
clone size: NA; V gene: TRBV30; CDR3 protein: CAWSVDRTSSGNTIYF
clone size: NA; V gene: TRBV7-2; CDR3 protein: CASSHSGQSEINYGYTF
clone size: few; V gene: TRBV18; CDR3 protein: CASSPAATNEKLFF
clone size: many; V gene: TRBV11-2; CDR3 protein: CASSPRQNTEAFF
clone size: NA; V gene: TRBV7-8; CDR3 protein: CASSRDRDSRTDTQYF
clone size: few; V gene: TRBV7-3; CDR3 protein: CASSLGLAGGTYEQYF
clone size: once; V gene: TRBV10-3; CDR3 protein: CAIQGTTGGSYNEQFF
clone size: NA; V gene: TRBV2; CDR3 protein: CASSGQGRYGYTF
clone size: NA; V gene: TRBV9; CDR3 protein: CASSPGVFAGGQFF
clone size: once; V gene: TRBV6-5; CDR3 protein: CASRRGFDTEAFF
clone size: NA; V gene: TRBV19; CDR3 protein: CASSTPRTGALSLEQYF
clone size: NA; V gene: TRBV19; CDR3 protein: CASRATGNQPQHF